The subject of this entry is one TCR beta chain. This receptor's antigen is unknown. Per-base qualities were not stored, and no clone one base away is much larger. TCRdb lists the instrument as Illumina NovaSeq 6000. TCRalpha and TCRbeta cDNA libraries were built by 5'RACE with constant-segment primers, adding sample barcodes and unique molecular identifiers. Trizol reagent was used to extract RNA from every sample. Libraries were amplified in two PCR steps, with a second sample barcode and Illumina TruSeq adapters added in the second step. Libraries were sequenced on an Illumina NovaSeq with 2 x 150 bp paired-end reads. The paper's processing steps were these. Demultiplexing of reads and collapsing into UMI-guided consensus sequences were performed with migec v1.2.7. Using mixcr v2.1.11, UMI consensuses were aligned to TRA and TRB V and J templates and then assembled into clonotypes. Expanded or contracted clonotypes were those called significant by both edgeR and NoisET, with noise models trained on biological replicates. edgeR calls used a false discovery rate-adjusted p below 0.01 and a log2 fold-change threshold of 1. PCA with hierarchical clustering of max-normalized trajectories of the 1000 most abundant clonotypes was used as exploratory dynamics analysis. Each responding clone was given a CD4 or CD8 phenotype based on the CD4+ and CD8+ repertoires, which had been sequenced separately. In-frame beta chains were kept once TCRdb had trimmed the public reads at Q25 with fastp and called clones with MiXCR. Rows matching on CDR3 protein sequence are summarized as one entry with the most common DNA and genes. The V and J calls were determined by TCRdb, not by the authors. The table for this sample lists approximately 300,000 distinct CDR3 sequences; under 8.5% of them were counted only once. The ten largest account for 20% to 25% of the sample.

Ficoll-Paque density gradient centrifugation was used to isolate PBMCs. The sample comes from a study of T-cell memory formation after mild COVID-19 (dated by TCRdb to about 2021). Regarding the complete study: TCR sequence clusters from the two donors were largely donor specific. Longitudinal TCRalpha and TCRbeta repertoire sequencing tracked T-cell clones expanding and contracting after mild COVID-19 in a couple of donors. The cohort comprised two young, previously healthy adult volunteers, one female and one male.

From cysteine to phenylalanine, the CDR3 is 13 amino acids long. The CDR3 DNA has 39 bases and is translated from base 1. The trim is 4 bases for V and 7 bases for J, with a gap of 12 bases between the germline ends. Per the germline V gene, SGHRS is the CDR1 and YFSETQ is the CDR2. Summary of the overall study and its limitations: Some responding clones were detected in pre-infection memory, suggesting pre-existing cross-reactive memory T cells joined the SARS-CoV-2 response. Contracting CD4+ clones were found mainly in CM and EM memory subsets, while CD8+ clones were enriched in EMRA. Only a couple of mild cases were covered in the study, and larger cohorts including severe cases with pre-infection samples were considered necessary. Clones that contracted from day 15 to 85 showed balanced CD4/CD8 phenotypes, whereas a second wave of clones that expanded from day 15 to 37 leaned towards CD4+. The second-wave clones that peaked on day 37 were not confirmed to be SARS-CoV-2 specific.

The source of this sequence is a man aged 18 to 30 who had mild COVID-19 (a few samples of this study predate the infection). The sample titles of this study are shuffled in the database, so cell type and time point are left out; the donor was told from shared clones. The V and J segments used are TRBV5-1 and TRBJ2-1; TRBD2 is a possible D gene, resting on 6 matching bases. The sample was PBMCs or a T cell subset sorted from them (not recorded which). DNA sequence: TGCGCCAGCAGCCTATTGGAGGGGAATGAGCAGTTCTTC. Translated, it gives CASSLLEGNEQFF.